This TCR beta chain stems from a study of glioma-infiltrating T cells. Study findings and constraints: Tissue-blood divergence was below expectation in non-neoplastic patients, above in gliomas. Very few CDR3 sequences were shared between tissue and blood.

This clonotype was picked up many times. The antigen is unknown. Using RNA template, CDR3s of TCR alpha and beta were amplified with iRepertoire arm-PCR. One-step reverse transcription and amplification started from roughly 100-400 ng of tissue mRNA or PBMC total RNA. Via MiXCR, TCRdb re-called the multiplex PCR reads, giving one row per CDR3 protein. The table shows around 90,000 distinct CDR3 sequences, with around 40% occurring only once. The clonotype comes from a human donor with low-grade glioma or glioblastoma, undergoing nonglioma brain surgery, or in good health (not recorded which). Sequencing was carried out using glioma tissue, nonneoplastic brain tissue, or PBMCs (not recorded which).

CDR3 region: CASSPGTRDEQFF. The CDR3 DNA is TGTGCCAGCAGCCCTGGGACACGGGATGAGCAGTTCTTC. J is TRBJ2-1 and V is TRBV7-6, with D perhaps TRBD1 (6 bases). Deletions cut 5 bases from V and 8 bases from J, with 13 bases between. Per germline, CDR1 SGHVS and CDR2 FNYEAQ. The CDR3 length is 13 residues.